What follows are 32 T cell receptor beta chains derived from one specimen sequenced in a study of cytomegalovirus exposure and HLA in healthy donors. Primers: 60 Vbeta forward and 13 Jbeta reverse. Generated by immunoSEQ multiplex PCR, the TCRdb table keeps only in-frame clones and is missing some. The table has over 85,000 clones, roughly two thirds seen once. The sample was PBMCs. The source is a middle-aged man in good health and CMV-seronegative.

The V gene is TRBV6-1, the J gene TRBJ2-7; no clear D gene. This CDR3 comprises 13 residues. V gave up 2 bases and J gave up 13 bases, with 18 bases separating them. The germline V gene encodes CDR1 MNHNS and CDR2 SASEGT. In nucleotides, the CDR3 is TGTGCCAGCAGTGAATATGGCGATTTACGGGTATACTTC. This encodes CASSEYGDLRVYF.

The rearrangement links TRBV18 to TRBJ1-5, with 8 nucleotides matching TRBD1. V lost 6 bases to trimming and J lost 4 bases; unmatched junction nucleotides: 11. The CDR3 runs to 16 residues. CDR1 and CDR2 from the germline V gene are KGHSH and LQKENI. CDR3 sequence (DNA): TGTGCCAGCTCGAGTCAGGGGGCAGGAGGGAATCAGCCCCAGCATTTT. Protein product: CASSSQGAGGNQPQHF.

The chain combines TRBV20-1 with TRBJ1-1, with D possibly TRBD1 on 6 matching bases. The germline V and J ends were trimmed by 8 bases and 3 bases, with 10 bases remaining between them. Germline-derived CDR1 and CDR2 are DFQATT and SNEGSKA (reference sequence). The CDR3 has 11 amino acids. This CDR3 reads CSSRGDTEAFF. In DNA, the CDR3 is TGCAGTTCCAGGGGAGACACTGAAGCTTTCTTT.

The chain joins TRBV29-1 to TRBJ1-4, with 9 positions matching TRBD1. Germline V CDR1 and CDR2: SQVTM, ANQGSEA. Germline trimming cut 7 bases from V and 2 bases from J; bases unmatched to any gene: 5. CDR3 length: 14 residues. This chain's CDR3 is CSAWDRETNEKLFF. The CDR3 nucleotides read TGCAGCGCCTGGGACAGGGAGACTAATGAAAAACTGTTTTTT.

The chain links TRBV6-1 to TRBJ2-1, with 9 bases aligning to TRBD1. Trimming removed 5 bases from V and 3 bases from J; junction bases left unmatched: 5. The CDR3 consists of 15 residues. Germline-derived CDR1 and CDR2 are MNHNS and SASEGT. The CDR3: CASSRPGQGYNEQFF. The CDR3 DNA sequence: TGTGCCAGCAGTAGACCGGGACAGGGCTACAATGAGCAGTTCTTC.

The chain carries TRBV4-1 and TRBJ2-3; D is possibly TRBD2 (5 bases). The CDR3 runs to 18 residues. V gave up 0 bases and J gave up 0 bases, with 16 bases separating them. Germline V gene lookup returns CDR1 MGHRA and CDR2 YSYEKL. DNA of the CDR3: TGCGCCAGCAGCCAAGATTGGAGGACTTTTACTAGCACAGATACGCAGTATTTT. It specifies CASSQDWRTFTSTDTQYF.

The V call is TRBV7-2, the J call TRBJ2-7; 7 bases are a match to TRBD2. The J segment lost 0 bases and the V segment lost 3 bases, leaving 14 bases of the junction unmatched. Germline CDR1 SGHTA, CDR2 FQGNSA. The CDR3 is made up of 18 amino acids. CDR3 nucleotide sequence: TGTGCCAGCAGCTTTCGTATCACGGGGGGATCGCCCTCCTACGAGCAGTACTTC. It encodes CASSFRITGGSPSYEQYF.

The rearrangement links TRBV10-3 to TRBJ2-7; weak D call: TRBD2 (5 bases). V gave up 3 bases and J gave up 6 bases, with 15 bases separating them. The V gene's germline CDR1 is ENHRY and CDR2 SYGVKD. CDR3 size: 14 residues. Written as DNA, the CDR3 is TGTGCCATCAGTGACTCGGGGTATTCAGGCGAGCAGTACTTC. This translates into CAISDSGYSGEQYF.

The CDR3 region is CASSPPTGRYNEQFF. CDR3 bases: TGTGCCAGTAGTCCTCCGACAGGGCGCTACAATGAGCAGTTCTTC. V gene TRBV19 combines with J gene TRBJ2-1; 7 bases are shared with TRBD1. CDR3 length: 15 amino acids. The V gene end was trimmed by 5 bases and the J gene end by 3 bases; junction bases not matched to a gene: 7. In germline, CDR1 is LNHDA, CDR2 SQIVND (reference sequence).

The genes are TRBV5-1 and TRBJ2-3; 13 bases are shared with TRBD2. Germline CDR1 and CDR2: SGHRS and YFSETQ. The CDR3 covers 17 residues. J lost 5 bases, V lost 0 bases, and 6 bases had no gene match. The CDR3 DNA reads TGCGCCAGCAGCTTGGTGGGACTAGCGGGGTCAAAAGATACGCAGTATTTT. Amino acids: CASSLVGLAGSKDTQYF. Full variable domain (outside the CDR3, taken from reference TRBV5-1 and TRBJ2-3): KAGVTQTPRYLIKTRGQQVTLSCSPISGHRSVSWYQQTPGQGLQFLFEYFSETQRNKGNFPGRFSGRQFSNSRSEMNVSTLELGDSALYLCASSLVGLAGSKDTQYFGPGTRLTVL.

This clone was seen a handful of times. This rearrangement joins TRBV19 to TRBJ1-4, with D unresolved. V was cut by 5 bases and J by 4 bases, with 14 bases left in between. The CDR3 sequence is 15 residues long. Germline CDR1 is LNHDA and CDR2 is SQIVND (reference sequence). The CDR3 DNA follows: TGTGCCAGTAGTCCTTACCTGGAGAATAATGAAAAACTGTTTTTT. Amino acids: CASSPYLENNEKLFF. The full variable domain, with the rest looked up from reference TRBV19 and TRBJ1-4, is DGGITQSPKYLFRKEGQNVTLSCEQNLNHDAMYWYRQDPGQGLRLIYYSQIVNDFQKGDIAEGYSVSREKKESFPLTVTSAQKNPTAFYLCASSPYLENNEKLFFGSGTQLSVL.

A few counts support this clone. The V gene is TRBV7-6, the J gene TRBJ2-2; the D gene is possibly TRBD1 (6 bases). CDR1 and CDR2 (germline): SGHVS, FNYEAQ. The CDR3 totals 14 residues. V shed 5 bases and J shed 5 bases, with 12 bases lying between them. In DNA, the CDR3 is TGTGCCAGCAGCCCCCCCAGGGGAACCGGGGAGCTGTTTTTT. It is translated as CASSPPRGTGELFF.

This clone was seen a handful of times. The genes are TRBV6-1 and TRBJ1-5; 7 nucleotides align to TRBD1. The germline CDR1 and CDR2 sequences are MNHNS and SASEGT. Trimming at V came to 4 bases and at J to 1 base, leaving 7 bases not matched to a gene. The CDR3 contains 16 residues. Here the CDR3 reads CASSARTGLSNQPQHF. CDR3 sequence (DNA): TGTGCCAGCAGTGCTAGGACAGGCCTAAGCAATCAGCCCCAGCATTTT.

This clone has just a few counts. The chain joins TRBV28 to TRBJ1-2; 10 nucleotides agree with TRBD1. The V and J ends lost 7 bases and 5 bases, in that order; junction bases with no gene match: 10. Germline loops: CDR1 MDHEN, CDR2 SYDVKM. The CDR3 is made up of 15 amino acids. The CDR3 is CASIDRQGAGYGYTF. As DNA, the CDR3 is TGTGCCAGCATCGACCGACAGGGGGCAGGATATGGCTACACCTTC.

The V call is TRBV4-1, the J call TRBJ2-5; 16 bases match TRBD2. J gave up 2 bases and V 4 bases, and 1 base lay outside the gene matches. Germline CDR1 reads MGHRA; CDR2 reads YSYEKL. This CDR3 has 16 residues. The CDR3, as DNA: TGCGCCAGCAGCCTGGGACTAGCGGGGGGGCAAGAGACCCAGTACTTC. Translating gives CASSLGLAGGQETQYF.

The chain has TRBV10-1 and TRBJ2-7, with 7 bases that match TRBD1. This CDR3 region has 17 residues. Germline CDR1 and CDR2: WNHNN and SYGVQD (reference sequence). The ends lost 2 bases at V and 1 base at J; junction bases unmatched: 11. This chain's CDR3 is CASSEGDPGQLSYEQYF. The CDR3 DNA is TGCGCCAGCAGTGAGGGGGATCCGGGACAGCTGTCCTACGAGCAGTACTTC.

CDR3 protein: CASSQATSGPQHF. In DNA form, the CDR3 reads TGTGCCAGCAGCCAAGCAACTTCCGGGCCCCAGCATTTT. The chain recombines TRBV4-2 with TRBJ1-5; D call uncertain. V dropped 1 base and J dropped 9 bases, with 10 bases sitting between them. Germline V gene data show CDR1 as LGHNA and CDR2 as YNFKEQ. CDR3 length: 13 amino acids.

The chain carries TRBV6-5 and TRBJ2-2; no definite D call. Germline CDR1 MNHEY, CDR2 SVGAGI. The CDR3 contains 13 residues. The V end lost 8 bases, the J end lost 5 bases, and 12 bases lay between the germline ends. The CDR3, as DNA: TGTGCCAGCTGTCTCCAGGCGACCGGGGAGCTGTTTTTT. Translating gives CASCLQATGELFF.

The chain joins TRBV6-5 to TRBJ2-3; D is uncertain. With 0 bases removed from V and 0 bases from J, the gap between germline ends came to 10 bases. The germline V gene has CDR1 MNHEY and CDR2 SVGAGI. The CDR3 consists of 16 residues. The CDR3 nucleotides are TGTGCCAGCAGTTACTCTCTATATCTGAGCACAGATACGCAGTATTTT. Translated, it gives CASSYSLYLSTDTQYF.

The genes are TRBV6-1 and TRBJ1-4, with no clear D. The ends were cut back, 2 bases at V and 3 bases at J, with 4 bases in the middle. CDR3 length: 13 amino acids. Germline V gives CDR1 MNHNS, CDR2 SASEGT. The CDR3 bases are TGTGCCAGCAGTGAACTTCCTAATGAAAAACTGTTTTTT. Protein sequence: CASSELPNEKLFF.

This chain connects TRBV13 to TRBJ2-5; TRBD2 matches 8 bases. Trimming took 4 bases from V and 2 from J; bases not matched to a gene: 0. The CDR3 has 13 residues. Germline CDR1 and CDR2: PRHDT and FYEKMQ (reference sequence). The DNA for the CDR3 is TGTGCCAGCAGCTCGGGGGGGCAAGAGACCCAGTACTTC. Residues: CASSSGGQETQYF.

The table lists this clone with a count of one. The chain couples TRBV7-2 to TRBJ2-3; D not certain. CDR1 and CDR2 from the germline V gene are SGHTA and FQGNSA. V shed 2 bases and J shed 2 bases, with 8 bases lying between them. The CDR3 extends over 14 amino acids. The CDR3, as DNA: TGTGCCAGCAGCTTACTAGGCCCCACAGATACGCAGTATTTT. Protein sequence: CASSLLGPTDTQYF.

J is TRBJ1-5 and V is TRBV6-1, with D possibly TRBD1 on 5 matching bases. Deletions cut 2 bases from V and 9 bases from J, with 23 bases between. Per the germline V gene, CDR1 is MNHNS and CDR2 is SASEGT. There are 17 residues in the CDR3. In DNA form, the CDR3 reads TGTGCCAGCAGTGAAACATTCGCGACAGCCTTGAAATTGCCCCAGCATTTT. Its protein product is CASSETFATALKLPQHF.

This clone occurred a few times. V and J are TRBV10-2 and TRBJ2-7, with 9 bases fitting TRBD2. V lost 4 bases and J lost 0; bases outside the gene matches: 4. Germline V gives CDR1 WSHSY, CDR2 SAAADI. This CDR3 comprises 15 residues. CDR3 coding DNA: TGCGCCAGCAGTGGGGATAGCGGGGGCTCCTACGAGCAGTACTTC. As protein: CASSGDSGGSYEQYF.

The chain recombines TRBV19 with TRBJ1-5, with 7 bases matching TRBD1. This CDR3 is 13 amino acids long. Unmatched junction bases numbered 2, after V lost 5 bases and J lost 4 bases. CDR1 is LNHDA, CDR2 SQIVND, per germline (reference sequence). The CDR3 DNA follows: TGTGCCAGTAGTTTGACAGGGAATCAGCCCCAGCATTTT. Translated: CASSLTGNQPQHF.

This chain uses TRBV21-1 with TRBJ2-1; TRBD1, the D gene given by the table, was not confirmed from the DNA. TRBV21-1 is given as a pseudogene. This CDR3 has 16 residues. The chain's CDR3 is CASSTSRDSPYNEQFF. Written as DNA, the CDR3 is TGTGCCAGCAGCACTTCCCGGGACAGCCCCTACAATGAGCAGTTCTTC.

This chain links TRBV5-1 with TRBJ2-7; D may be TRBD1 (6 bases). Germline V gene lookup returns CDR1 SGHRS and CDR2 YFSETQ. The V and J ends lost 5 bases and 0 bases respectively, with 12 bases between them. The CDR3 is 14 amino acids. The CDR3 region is CASRPGHNSYEQYF. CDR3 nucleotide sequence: TGCGCCAGCAGGCCGGGACACAACTCCTACGAGCAGTACTTC.

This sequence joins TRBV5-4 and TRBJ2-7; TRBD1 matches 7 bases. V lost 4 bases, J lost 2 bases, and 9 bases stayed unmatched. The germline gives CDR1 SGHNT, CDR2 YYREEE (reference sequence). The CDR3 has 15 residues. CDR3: CASSDSRDSTYEQYF. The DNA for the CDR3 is TGTGCCAGCAGCGATTCCCGGGACAGCACCTACGAGCAGTACTTC. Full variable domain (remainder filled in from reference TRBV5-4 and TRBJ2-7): ETGVTQSPTHLIKTRGQQVTLRCSSQSGHNTVSWYQQALGQGPQFIFQYYREEENGRGNFPPRFSGLQFPNYSSELNVNALELDDSALYLCASSDSRDSTYEQYFGPGTRLTVT.

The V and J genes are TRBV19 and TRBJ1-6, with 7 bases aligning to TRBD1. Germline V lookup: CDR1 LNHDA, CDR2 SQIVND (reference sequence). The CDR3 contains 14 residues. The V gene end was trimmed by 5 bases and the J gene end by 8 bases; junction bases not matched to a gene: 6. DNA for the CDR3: TGTGCCAGTAGTGTCACCCAGGGGGATTCACCCCTCCACTTT. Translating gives CASSVTQGDSPLHF.

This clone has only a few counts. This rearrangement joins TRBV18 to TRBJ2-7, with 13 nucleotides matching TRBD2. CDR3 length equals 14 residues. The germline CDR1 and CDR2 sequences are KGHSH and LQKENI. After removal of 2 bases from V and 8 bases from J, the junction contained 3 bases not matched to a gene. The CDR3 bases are TGTGCCAGCTCACCAGGGACTAGCGGGGCGCAGCAGTACTTC. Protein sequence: CASSPGTSGAQQYF.

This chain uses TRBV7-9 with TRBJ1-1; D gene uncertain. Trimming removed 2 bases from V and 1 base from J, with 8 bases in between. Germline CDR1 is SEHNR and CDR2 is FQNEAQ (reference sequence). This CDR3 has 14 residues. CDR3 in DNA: TGTGCCAGCAGCTTATTTGGAGCGAACACTGAAGCTTTCTTT. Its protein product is CASSLFGANTEAFF.

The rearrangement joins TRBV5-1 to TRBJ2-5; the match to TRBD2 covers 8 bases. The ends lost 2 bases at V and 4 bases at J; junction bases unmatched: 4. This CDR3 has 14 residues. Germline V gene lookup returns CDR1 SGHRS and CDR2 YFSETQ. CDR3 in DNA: TGCGCCAGCAGCTTTCTAAGCGGGGGAGAGACCCAGTACTTC. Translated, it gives CASSFLSGGETQYF. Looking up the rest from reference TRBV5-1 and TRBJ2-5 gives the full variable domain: KAGVTQTPRYLIKTRGQQVTLSCSPISGHRSVSWYQQTPGQGLQFLFEYFSETQRNKGNFPGRFSGRQFSNSRSEMNVSTLELGDSALYLCASSFLSGGETQYFGPGTRLLVL.